This T cell receptor (beta chain) is drawn from a study of OX40 agonist ivuxolimab in advanced cancers. Study summary: Aged roughly 23 to 90 with a mean of about 63 years, they were 82.7% male.

The data were produced by immunoSEQ multiplex PCR, yet TCRdb's version contains in-frame clones alone and is incomplete. The sample yields almost 85,000 clones, roughly 87% seen once. Germline V CDR1 and CDR2: LGHNA, YSLEER. The ends were cut back, 0 bases at V and 2 bases at J, with 12 bases in the middle. The CDR3 is made up of 16 amino acids. General study results and limits: Among the lowest peripheral clonal expansion occurred in 0.1-3.0 mg/kg partial responders.

As for this clone: Its antigen remains unknown.

The specimen was CD4+ or CD8+ T cells sorted from blood, collected in a trial of the OX40 agonist ivuxolimab. This sequence joins TRBV4-3 and TRBJ2-3; D might be TRBD1 (5 bases). This clonotype was sampled from an adult with an advanced solid tumor such as melanoma, head and neck, liver or kidney cancer. CDR3 in DNA: TGCGCCAGCAGCCAAGATTGGGGCCTGTCCACAGATACGCAGTATTTT. Its protein product is CASSQDWGLSTDTQYF.